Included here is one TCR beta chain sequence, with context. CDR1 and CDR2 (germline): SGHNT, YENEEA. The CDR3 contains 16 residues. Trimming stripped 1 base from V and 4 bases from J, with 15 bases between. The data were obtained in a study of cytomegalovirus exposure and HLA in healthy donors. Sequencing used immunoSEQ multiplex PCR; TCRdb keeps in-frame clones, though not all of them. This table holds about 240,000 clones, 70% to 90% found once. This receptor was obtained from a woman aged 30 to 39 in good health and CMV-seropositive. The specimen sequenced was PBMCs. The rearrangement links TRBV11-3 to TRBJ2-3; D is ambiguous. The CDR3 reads CASSLASVLVADTQYF. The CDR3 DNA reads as TGTGCCAGCAGCTTAGCTTCAGTCCTGGTCGCAGATACGCAGTATTTT.